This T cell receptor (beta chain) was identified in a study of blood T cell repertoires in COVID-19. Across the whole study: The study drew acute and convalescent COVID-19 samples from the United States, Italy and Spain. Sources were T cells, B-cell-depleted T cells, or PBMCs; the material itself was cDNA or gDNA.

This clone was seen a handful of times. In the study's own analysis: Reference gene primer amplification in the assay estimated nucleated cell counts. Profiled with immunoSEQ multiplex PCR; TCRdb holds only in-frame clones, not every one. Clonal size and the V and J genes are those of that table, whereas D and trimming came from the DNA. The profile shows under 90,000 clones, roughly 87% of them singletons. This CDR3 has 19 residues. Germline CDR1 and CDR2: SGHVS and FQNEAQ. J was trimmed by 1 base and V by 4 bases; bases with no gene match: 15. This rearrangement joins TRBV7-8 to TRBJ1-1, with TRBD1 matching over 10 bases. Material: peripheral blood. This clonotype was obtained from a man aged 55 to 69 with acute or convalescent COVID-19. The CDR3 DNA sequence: TGTGCCAGCAGCTCCGCATACCGGGACAGGGGAAAGAGGAACACTGAAGCTTTCTTT. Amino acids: CASSSAYRDRGKRNTEAFF.